Reported below is one TCR beta chain. Its target is unknown. The data belong to a study of cytomegalovirus exposure and HLA in healthy donors. PCR used 60 Vbeta primers and 13 Jbeta primers. Repertoires were generated with immunoSEQ multiplex PCR, while TCRdb's copy carries only in-frame clones and drops some. Seen here are around 180,000 clones, 65% to 85% observed once, and the top ten hold approximately 1.3%. The study's findings and limits: Exclusion applied to some V segments, including TRBV6-2 and TRBV6-3, as they were indistinguishable.

This CDR3 has 16 residues. V was cut by 3 bases and J by 10 bases, with 25 bases left in between. In germline, CDR1 is GTSNPN, CDR2 SVGIG (reference sequence). The sample taken for sequencing was PBMCs. The TCR comes from a boy between 2 and 10 years old in good health and CMV-seronegative. The V gene is TRBV30, the J gene TRBJ2-1; tentative D call: TRBD2 (5 bases). The CDR3 region has the DNA TGTGCCTGGAGCCCCAACCCCGCCTCTAGGACTCAAGAGCAGTTCTTC. Its translation: CAWSPNPASRTQEQFF.